One and the same sample provided the 23 T cell receptor beta chains below, sequenced in a study of T cell changes during pregnancy in multiple sclerosis. Generated by immunoSEQ multiplex PCR, the TCRdb table keeps only in-frame clones and is missing some. The profile shows more than 30,000 clones, approximately 93% of them singletons. This specimen consisted of CD8+ T cells from peripheral blood mononuclear cells, obtained in the third trimester of pregnancy. Receptors were obtained from a female donor with multiple sclerosis, enrolled in a pregnancy study.

J is TRBJ1-2 and V is TRBV27; TRBD1 aligns across 7 bases. This CDR3 is 14 amino acids long. V dropped 4 bases and J dropped 8; count of bases not matched to a gene: 10. Germline CDR1 reads MNHEY; CDR2 reads SMNVEV (reference sequence). CDR3 sequence reads: CASSSRDRVDGYTF. The CDR3 nucleotides are TGTGCCAGCAGTTCGAGAGACAGGGTAGACGGCTACACCTTC.

The rearrangement links TRBV27 to TRBJ1-2, with no clear D. Trimming stripped 5 bases from V and 3 bases from J, with 13 bases between. Germline V gene lookup returns CDR1 MNHEY and CDR2 SMNVEV (reference sequence). The CDR3 runs 14 residues. The CDR3 protein is CASSPDPSHYGYTF. The CDR3 DNA follows: TGTGCCAGCAGTCCAGACCCTAGCCACTATGGCTACACCTTC.

This sequence joins TRBV5-6 and TRBJ1-1; tentatively, D is TRBD1 (6 bases). V lost 0 bases and J 3 bases, leaving 9 bases between the germline ends. CDR3 length: 14 residues. In germline, CDR1 is SGHDT, CDR2 YYEEEE. For the CDR3, the DNA is TGTGCCAGCAGCTTGGAAGAGGGGGACACTGAAGCTTTCTTT. It is translated as CASSLEEGDTEAFF.

The J gene is TRBJ1-2, the V gene TRBV10-3; 7 bases are shared with TRBD1. The germline gives CDR1 ENHRY, CDR2 SYGVKD. The length of the CDR3 is 16 residues. The V and J ends lost 3 bases and 1 base, in that order; junction bases with no gene match: 8. CDR3 sequence: CAISDLRDSINYGYTF. As DNA, the CDR3 is TGTGCCATCAGTGATTTGAGGGACAGTATTAACTATGGCTACACCTTC.

J is TRBJ2-1 and V is TRBV13, with 16 nucleotides matching TRBD2. This CDR3 has 17 residues. Per the germline V gene, CDR1 is PRHDT and CDR2 is FYEKMQ (reference sequence). The V and J ends lost 6 bases and 4 bases, in that order; junction bases with no gene match: 6. The CDR3 sequence: CASREGLAGGLYNEQFF. The CDR3 DNA follows: TGTGCCAGCAGAGAGGGACTAGCGGGGGGGCTTTACAATGAGCAGTTCTTC.

This chain connects TRBV11-2 to TRBJ2-1, with 9 bases aligning to TRBD1. CDR1 and CDR2 (germline): SGHAT, FQNNGV. V dropped 3 bases and J dropped 8; count of bases not matched to a gene: 11. The CDR3 spans 16 residues. The DNA of the CDR3 is TGTGCCAGCAGCTTGAAGACAGGGGGGATGGATGATGAGCAGTTCTTC. It translates to CASSLKTGGMDDEQFF.

V gene TRBV7-8 combines with J gene TRBJ1-5; tentative D call: TRBD1 (5 bases). CDR3 length: 15 residues. Trimming took off 7 bases at V and 1 base at J, with 14 bases between the two ends. Germline CDR1 SGHVS, CDR2 FQNEAQ. The CDR3 DNA reads as TGTGCCAGCACCGGCGAGTGGGGCAGCAATCAGCCCCAGCATTTT. Encoded protein: CASTGEWGSNQPQHF.

This chain uses TRBV6-1 with TRBJ2-3; TRBD2 aligns across 8 bases. CDR3 length: 16 amino acids. V trimming: 1 base; J trimming: 1 base; junction bases outside the gene matches: 4. Looked up from germline, CDR1 is MNHNS and CDR2 is SASEGT. The CDR3 region has the DNA TGTGCCAGCAGTGAAGGGCTAGCGGGTGGCACAGATACGCAGTATTTT. It is translated as CASSEGLAGGTDTQYF.

V usage is TRBV5-4 and J usage is TRBJ1-1; D is perhaps TRBD1 (5 bases). Per the germline V gene, CDR1 is SGHNT and CDR2 is YYREEE (reference sequence). V lost 3 bases and J 0 bases, leaving 9 bases between the germline ends. This CDR3 contains 14 residues. CDR3 coding DNA: TGTGCCAGCAGCTCGACAGATTTGAACACTGAAGCTTTCTTT. Amino acid sequence: CASSSTDLNTEAFF.

This clone has more than one count but fewer than ten. V gene TRBV7-9 combines with J gene TRBJ1-2, with D unclear. Per the germline V gene, CDR1 is SEHNR and CDR2 is FQNEAQ (reference sequence). The V end lost 5 bases, the J end lost 5 bases, and 18 bases lay between the germline ends. The CDR3 length is 15 residues. The CDR3, as DNA: TGTGCCAGCAGCCCGAGGGCAGGTCGCCAGTATGGCTACACCTTC. It translates to CASSPRAGRQYGYTF. The full variable domain, with the rest looked up from reference TRBV7-9 and TRBJ1-2, is DTGVSQNPRHKITKRGQNVTFRCDPISEHNRLYWYRQTLGQGPEFLTYFQNEAQLEKSRLLSDRFSAERPKGSFSTLEIQRTEQGDSAMYLCASSPRAGRQYGYTFGSGTRLTVV.

This rearrangement joins TRBV5-1 to TRBJ2-3, with D maybe TRBD2 (6 bases). Between the trimmed V and J ends, which lost 4 bases and 0 bases, there was a span of 12 bases. Germline lookup yields CDR1 SGHRS and CDR2 YFSETQ. CDR3 length equals 15 residues. For the CDR3, the DNA is TGCGCCAGCAGCGCGGGGACGACTAGCACAGATACGCAGTATTTT. Its translation is CASSAGTTSTDTQYF.

The rearrangement joins TRBV9 to TRBJ2-7, with 7 positions matching TRBD1. This CDR3 is 14 amino acids long. J lost 3 bases, V lost 0 bases, and 3 bases had no gene match. Germline CDR1 is SGDLS and CDR2 is YYNGEE. The CDR3 region is CASSVGRQGYEQYF. The CDR3 DNA reads TGTGCCAGCAGCGTAGGTCGACAGGGCTACGAGCAGTACTTC.

This chain uses TRBV19 with TRBJ1-2; no reliable D call. V shed 1 base and J shed 7 bases, with 4 bases lying between them. CDR3 length equals 11 residues. Per the germline V gene, CDR1 is LNHDA and CDR2 is SQIVND (reference sequence). The CDR3 bases are TGTGCCAGTAGTATAGGGGCTGGCTACACCTTC. Translated, it gives CASSIGAGYTF.

Worth noting for this clone: The same CDR3 arises from other DNA sequences in this sample as well. This chain joins TRBV4-1 and TRBJ1-1, with D hard to call. The germline CDR1 and CDR2 sequences are MGHRA and YSYEKL. CDR3 length: 12 residues. V gave up 4 bases and J gave up 10 bases, with 13 bases separating them. The CDR3 coding sequence is TGCGCCAGCAGCCGCTCCGATACGGGAGCTTTCTTT. The encoded protein is CASSRSDTGAFF.

The rearrangement links TRBV27 to TRBJ2-3, with D uncertain. The CDR3 spans 15 residues. V was clipped by 1 base and J by 2 bases, with 10 bases between them. Germline V gene lookup returns CDR1 MNHEY and CDR2 SMNVEV (reference sequence). This chain's CDR3 is CASSLLPLFTDTQYF. The CDR3 bases are TGTGCCAGCAGTTTATTACCGCTATTCACAGATACGCAGTATTTT.

This clone has only a few counts. The CDR3, as DNA: TGCGCCAGCAGCCCCGGGACAGGGGGGGATTCACCCCTCCACTTT. Amino acids: CASSPGTGGDSPLHF. This chain connects TRBV5-1 to TRBJ1-6; the match to TRBD1 covers 11 bases. Germline CDR1 and CDR2: SGHRS and YFSETQ. The V segment lost 4 bases and the J segment 8 bases; nucleotides outside the gene matches: 5. The CDR3 is 15 residues long.

As DNA, the CDR3 is TGTGCCAGCAGTGAATCCGGGACTAGCGTAACCTACGAGCAGTACTTC. This gives the protein CASSESGTSVTYEQYF. The gene calls are TRBV6-1 and TRBJ2-7, with 10 bases identical to TRBD2. V lost 2 bases and J lost 2; bases outside the gene matches: 6. Germline CDR1 reads MNHNS; CDR2 reads SASEGT. CDR3 length: 16 amino acids.

This sequence joins TRBV7-9 and TRBJ2-1; 10 bases match TRBD1. The CDR3 sequence is 16 residues long. CDR1 and CDR2 from the germline V gene are SEHNR and FQNEAQ (reference sequence). Losses at the gene ends were 5 bases for V and 8 bases for J; bases not matched to a gene: 12. The DNA for the CDR3 is TGTGCCAGCAGCCCCCCCCGGGACAGGGGCGGGGATGAGCAGTTCTTC. Encoded protein: CASSPPRDRGGDEQFF.

The chain links TRBV2 to TRBJ1-4, with D perhaps TRBD1 (6 bases). This CDR3 has 17 residues. Germline values: CDR1 SNHLY, CDR2 FYNNEI. Trimming took off 3 bases at V and 1 base at J, with 15 bases between the two ends. This chain's CDR3 is CASSDFTPRGTNEKLFF. CDR3 in DNA: TGTGCCAGCAGTGATTTTACCCCCAGGGGAACTAATGAAAAACTGTTTTTT.

The chain has TRBV15 and TRBJ1-2; unclear D gene. This CDR3 is built from 15 residues. Germline CDR1 LNHNV, CDR2 YYDKDF (reference sequence). Deletions cut 0 bases from V and 3 bases from J, with 11 bases between. CDR3 bases: TGTGCCACCAGCAGAGATCGGGTGGCGTACTATGGCTACACCTTC. Translating gives CATSRDRVAYYGYTF. The full variable domain, in which reference TRBV15 and TRBJ1-2 provide the parts outside the CDR3, is DAMVIQNPRYQVTQFGKPVTLSCSQTLNHNVMYWYQQKSSQAPKLLFHYYDKDFNNEADTPDNFQSRRPNTSFCFLDIRSPGLGDTAMYLCATSRDRVAYYGYTFGSGTRLTVV.

The CDR3 here is CASSPQMSNTGELFF. CDR3 in DNA: TGTGCCAGCAGCCCGCAGATGTCGAACACCGGGGAGCTGTTTTTT. The V gene is TRBV5-6, the J gene TRBJ2-2; D unresolved. Trimming took off 4 bases at V and 0 bases at J, with 10 bases between the two ends. Per the germline V gene, CDR1 is SGHDT and CDR2 is YYEEEE. The CDR3 extends over 15 amino acids.

The count of this clone is one. The chain joins TRBV2 to TRBJ2-5; TRBD2 aligns across 7 bases. The germline V gene has CDR1 SNHLY and CDR2 FYNNEI. The CDR3 sequence is 14 residues long. V shed 2 bases, J shed 1 base, and the junction held 1 base outside the gene matches. Written as DNA, the CDR3 is TGTGCCAGCAGTGAAATAGCGGGCCAAGAGACCCAGTACTTC. Its protein is CASSEIAGQETQYF.

The sample holds one count of this clone. The chain has TRBV6-5 and TRBJ2-7, with 10 bases identical to TRBD2. The germline CDR1 and CDR2 sequences are MNHEY and SVGAGI. This CDR3 comprises 15 residues. The junction had 6 bases not matched to a gene; V was cut back by 4 bases and J by 3 bases. The CDR3 sequence: CASSFIAGGHYEQYF. The CDR3 DNA is TGTGCCAGCAGTTTCATAGCGGGGGGCCACTACGAGCAGTACTTC.